The TCR beta chain under discussion was sequenced for a study of cytomegalovirus exposure and HLA in healthy donors. Study details: Prior work identified 95 million to 120 million unique TCR beta sequences in 190 million or so T cells. Notes on the study in general: HLA restriction was apparent for most CMV-associated TCR beta chains in a later analysis.

As regards this clone: The antigen is unknown.

Both 60 Vbeta primers and 13 Jbeta primers went into the PCR. Per the original methods: Counted up in a later analysis, unique TCR beta chains came to some 80 million, with around 10 million shared. The assay was immunoSEQ multiplex PCR, and TCRdb's table has in-frame clones only and misses some. That table gives V, J and clone size, and the DNA gave D and trimming. The sample has around 55,000 clones; 65% to 80% are singletons. This receptor was identified in a man between 35 and 55 years old in good health and CMV-seropositive. The sample comprised PBMCs.

The CDR3 spells CASGLAGGPGTQYF. CDR3 bases: TGTGCCTCAGGACTAGCGGGGGGCCCAGGGACCCAGTACTTC. The chain has TRBV30 and TRBJ2-5; 14 bases line up with TRBD2. The CDR3 runs to 14 residues. Germline CDR1 GTSNPN, CDR2 SVGIG (reference sequence). Trimming took 7 bases from V and 7 from J; bases not matched to a gene: 8.